This T cell receptor (delta chain) was found in a study of γδ T cells in repeated Plasmodium falciparum infection. The germline gives CDR1 GEAIGNYY, CDR2 EKD. This CDR3 comprises 19 residues. TCRdb called clones from the multiplex PCR reads again using CATT. The sample has roughly 93,000 delta-chain clones; approximately 0.96% are singletons. In regard to this clone: TCRdb shows a much larger clone's protein in place of this DNA's translation, and the two differ at residue 16, likely through a read error; the protein shown is translated from the DNA.

Flow sorting of PBMC yielded separate Vgamma9/Vdelta2+ and Vdelta2-negative gammadelta T cell populations for bulk repertoire analysis. The TCR was taken from a pool of human donors (malaria-infected and uninfected, not separated). This rearrangement joins TRDV2 to TRDJ1, with TRDD3 matching 7 bases. TCRdb does not report a J gene; here it was assigned by matching the DNA to germline references. Source material: gamma-delta T cells from blood. The CDR3 coding sequence is TGTGCCTGTGACTCGTTGGGGGACCCTGCTTCGATGTACACCGATAGACTCATCTTT. Residues: CACDSLGDPASMYTDRLIF.